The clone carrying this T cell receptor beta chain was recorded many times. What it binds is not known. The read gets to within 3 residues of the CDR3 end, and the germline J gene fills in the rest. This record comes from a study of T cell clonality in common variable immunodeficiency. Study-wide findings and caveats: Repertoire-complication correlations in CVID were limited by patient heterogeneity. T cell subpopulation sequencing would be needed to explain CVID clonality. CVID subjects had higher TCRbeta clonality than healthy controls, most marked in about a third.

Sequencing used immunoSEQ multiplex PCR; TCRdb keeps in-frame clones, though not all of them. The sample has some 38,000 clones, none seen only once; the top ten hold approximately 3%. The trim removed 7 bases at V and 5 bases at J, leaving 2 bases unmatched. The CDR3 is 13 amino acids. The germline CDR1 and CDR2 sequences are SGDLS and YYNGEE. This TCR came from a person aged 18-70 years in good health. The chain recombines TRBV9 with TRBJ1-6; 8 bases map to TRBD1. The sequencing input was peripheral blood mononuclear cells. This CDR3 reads CASGQGHNSPLHF. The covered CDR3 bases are TGTGCCAGCGGACAGGGCCATAATTCACCC.